These T cell receptor beta chains were read from a single sample in a study of blood T cell repertoires in COVID-19. This table comes from immunoSEQ multiplex PCR, and its TCRdb copy is limited to in-frame clones, with some not included. The sample has roughly 300,000 clones; about 90% are singletons. The specimen sequenced was PBMCs or T cells enriched from blood (not recorded which). The receptors stem from a woman in her 30s who had recovered from COVID-19. CDR3s leave out the opening cysteine and the closing phenylalanine or tryptophan.

>12|TRBV3-1/TRBV3-2
ASSQVPGSTEAF
>14|TRBV11-2
ASSFDRVRWANVLT
>13|TRBV5-1
ASSLAAGAPYEQY
>11|TRBV28
ASTLPSADTQY
>13|TRBV30
ACTRGAGYNSPLH
>14|TRBV29-1
SVSGRDSDSGNTIY
>19|TRBV21-1
ASSKNPAPRDREANTGELF
>15|TRBV28
ASSPTGFLGGDQPQH
>13|TRBV6-5
ASSTTGGSYNEQF
>11|TRBV6-5
ASSAGIQETQY
>8|TRBV29-1
SGRVDEAF
>13|TRBV7-8
ASSLARDRVHEQY
>15|TRBV18
ASSRETGAPLQETQY
>17|TRBV3-1/TRBV3-2
ASSQRTAGTSRKQETQY
>12|TRBV2
ASRGRTEGQPQH
>11|TRBV25-1
ASRKTPQETQY
>13|TRBV5-5
ASSWAGPDNSPLH
>11|TRBV4-2
ASSQDRDYEQY
>14|TRBV19
ASSIRSGLHRQPQH
>14|TRBV10-3
AISGSDRLNTGELF
>12|TRBV11-2
ASSFRTGRDEQY
>11|TRBV28
ASSPFISYEQY
>13|TRBV5-1
ASSWKDRGGYEQY
>11|TRBV6-5
ASKTGGGDTQY
>12|TRBV7-9
ASSLVVQNTEAF
>12|TRBV4-1
ASSQETGADEQY
>11|TRBV11-2
ASSFAGEETQY
>15|TRBV2
ASTQSRQRTHTDTQY
>12|TRBV5-1
ASSLGPRGYEQY
>13|TRBV28
ASRETGGGSYEQY
>13|TRBV5-1
ASSLDRAATGELF
>15|TRBV11-2
ASSLALQGPKGSPLH
>12|TRBV9
ASSVATGADTQY
>11|TRBV12-3/TRBV12-4
ASRGVRTGELF
>12|TRBV3-1/TRBV3-2
ASSQAVSGNTIY
>14|TRBV4-1
ASSQGEGGLDNEQF
>16|TRBV24-1
ATSDPPTYIVVRQPQH
>14|TRBV3-1/TRBV3-2
ASSQDSRVSTGELF
>16|TRBV2
ASSVHLRAGTENYGYT
>13|TRBV3-1/TRBV3-2
ASSQVQGSLSPLH